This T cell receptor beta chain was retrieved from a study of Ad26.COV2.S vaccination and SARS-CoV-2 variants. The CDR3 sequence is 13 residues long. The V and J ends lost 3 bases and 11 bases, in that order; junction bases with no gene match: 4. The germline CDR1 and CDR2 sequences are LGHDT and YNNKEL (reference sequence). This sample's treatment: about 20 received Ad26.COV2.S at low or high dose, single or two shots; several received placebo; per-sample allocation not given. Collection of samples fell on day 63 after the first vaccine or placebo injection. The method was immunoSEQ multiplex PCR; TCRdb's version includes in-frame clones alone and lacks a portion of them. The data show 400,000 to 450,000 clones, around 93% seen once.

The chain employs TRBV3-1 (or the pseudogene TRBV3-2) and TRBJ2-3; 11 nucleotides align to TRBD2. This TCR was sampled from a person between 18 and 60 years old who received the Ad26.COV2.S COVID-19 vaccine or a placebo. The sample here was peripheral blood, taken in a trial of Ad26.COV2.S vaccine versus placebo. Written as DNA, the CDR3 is TGTGCCAGCAGCCATGGTCTAGCGGGGGGGCAGTATTTT. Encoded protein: CASSHGLAGGQYF.